This T cell receptor beta chain was profiled in a study of T-cell reconstitution after alpha-beta-depleted transplantation in children. Study results and limitations: A year post-transplant, T-cell counts and diversity derived mostly from newly produced T cells. Recipient T cells and thymic progenitors that survived gave rise to the high TCRbeta diversity observed at day 60 in some patients.

This clonotype was picked up a small number of times. Antigen unknown. The CDR3 totals 15 residues. The junction had 9 bases not matched to a gene; V was cut back by 2 bases and J by 7 bases. CDR1 SGHRS and CDR2 YFSETQ come from the germline V gene. The TCRbeta library incorporated unique molecular identifiers. TCRdb re-derived calls from the PCR reads in MiXCR, one entry per CDR3 protein. The sample contains more than 45,000 distinct CDR3 sequences, approximately 52% of which appear only once. This clonotype was obtained from a boy under two years old with SCID, due to receive a stem cell transplant. This sequence joins TRBV5-1 and TRBJ2-1, with 7 bases lining up with TRBD1. The sample here was peripheral blood, taken before TCRalphabeta/CD19-depleted stem cell transplant. Written as DNA, the CDR3 is TGCGCCAGCAGCTTCGACAGGGTGTTGGGGAATGAGCAGTTCTTC. Translated: CASSFDRVLGNEQFF.